This T cell receptor beta chain was obtained from a study of response to subunit inactivated influenza vaccine. General observations from the study: That few new T cells are recruited by each seasonal influenza vaccination was the authors' suggestion.

This clonotype was observed a few times. The antigen is not known. TCRdb re-analysed the RT-PCR reads in MiXCR, keeping a single row per CDR3 protein. Among over 450,000 distinct CDR3 sequences, roughly 13% were seen once, and the ten largest hold around 12%. Trimming removed 1 base at V and 2 bases at J, with 5 bases between. This CDR3 region has 13 residues. The germline gives CDR1 SEHNR, CDR2 FQNEAQ (reference sequence). The specimen comprised PBMCs from blood, sampled 40 to 50 days after vaccination. The V and J genes are TRBV7-9 and TRBJ1-1; no reliable D call. The receptor comes from a man in his fifties who received an inactivated influenza vaccine. The CDR3 coding sequence is TGTGCCAGCAGCTTAGGGTTCAACACTGAAGCTTTCTTT. Encoded protein: CASSLGFNTEAFF.